One and the same sample provided the 18 T cell receptor beta chains below, sequenced in a study of CXCR3-negative and CXCR3-positive naive CD8 T cells. Libraries of TRB cDNA were made by 5' RACE and carried UMIs. For each CDR3 protein, TCRdb gives one entry from its re-call of the 5' RACE reads, without DNA. The sample's table shows more than 35,000 distinct CDR3 sequences. Material: memory CD8+ T cells from blood. Receptor source: a human donor in good health. Some clones in this sample may be carry-over from other donors' samples.

The J gene is TRBJ2-1, the V gene TRBV12-5. CDR1 LGHNT and CDR2 FRNRAP come from the germline V gene. CDR3 size: 12 residues. CDR3 in amino acids: CASGPTSDEQFF.

Here the CDR3 reads CASSPGEPGSSYNEQFF. The V gene is TRBV18, the J gene TRBJ2-1; as DNA is missing, the TRBD1 call by TCRdb cannot be tested. This CDR3 is 17 amino acids long. Germline loops: CDR1 KGHSH, CDR2 LQKENI.

V gene TRBV7-9 combines with J gene TRBJ1-1; with no DNA, the TCRdb D assignment of TRBD1 cannot be verified. The length of the CDR3 is 15 residues. The germline V gene encodes CDR1 SEHNR and CDR2 FQNEAQ (reference sequence). The CDR3 sequence is CASSLGPGGEPEAFF.

The chain carries TRBV14 and TRBJ2-4; there is no DNA to check the TCRdb D call of TRBD1. Germline values: CDR1 SGHDN, CDR2 FVKESK. The CDR3 spans 16 residues. The CDR3 protein is CASSQANGGSKNIQYF.

The chain combines TRBV12-3 or TRBV12-4 with TRBJ2-1; TCRdb's D call, TRBD2, is unchecked because there is no DNA. This CDR3 is built from 17 residues. The CDR3 spells CASSPDGTASSYNEQFF.

The rearrangement links TRBV20-1 to TRBJ2-1; TCRdb indicates TRBD1, and absent DNA this call remains unverified. Per germline, CDR1 DFQATT and CDR2 SNEGSKA (reference sequence). This CDR3 has 18 amino acids. CDR3 residues: CSARDWDVTWGAYNEQFF.

This chain uses TRBV14 with TRBJ2-7; lacking DNA, the TRBD1 call made by TCRdb goes unchecked. The CDR3 runs to 15 residues. Germline V gene lookup returns CDR1 SGHDN and CDR2 FVKESK. CDR3 sequence: CASSQRQGRVYEQYF.

The chain combines TRBV3-1 with TRBJ2-1; the TRBD2 assignment by TCRdb is unverifiable without DNA. Germline lookup yields CDR1 LGHDT and CDR2 YNNKEL (reference sequence). The CDR3 runs 16 residues. CDR3 protein: CASSQGTSGIVFEQFF.

The chain recombines TRBV7-8 with TRBJ1-1; TCRdb reports TRBD1, a call that lacks DNA to check it against. CDR3 length: 16 residues. Germline V lookup: CDR1 SGHVS, CDR2 FQNEAQ. CDR3 amino acids: CASRFPGSRSGTEAFF. The variable domain in full, with the rest retrieved from reference TRBV7-8 and TRBJ1-1, is GAGVSQSPRYKVAKRGQDVALRCDPISGHVSLFWYQQALGQGPEFLTYFQNEAQLDKSGLPSDRFFAERPEGSVSTLKIQRTQQEDSAVYLCASRFPGSRSGTEAFFGQGTRLTVV.

This clonotype is identified as medium-sized from frequency. J is TRBJ2-7 and V is TRBV25-1; TCRdb names TRBD1, which stays unverified in the absence of DNA. CDR3 length: 15 amino acids. Germline CDR1 is MGHDK and CDR2 is SYGVNS. This CDR3 is CASSDPRGGTYEQYF.

This chain links TRBV25-1 with TRBJ2-7; there is no DNA to check the TCRdb D call of TRBD1. In germline, CDR1 is MGHDK, CDR2 SYGVNS. CDR3 size: 13 residues. The CDR3 is CASRGFPPYEQYF.

The CDR3 here is CASSAFGGALDEQFF. The chain recombines TRBV6-4 with TRBJ2-1; TCRdb proposes TRBD2, but this gene call is untestable without DNA. Germline V lookup: CDR1 MRHNA, CDR2 SNTAGT. The CDR3 runs to 15 residues.

The chain recombines TRBV7-2 with TRBJ2-5; TCRdb reports TRBD1, a call that lacks DNA to check it against. The germline V gene has CDR1 SGHTA and CDR2 FQGNSA. The CDR3 is 16 amino acids. The CDR3 sequence is CASSLVCVRGKETQYF.

CDR3 sequence reads: CASRLAREGTVAQYF. The rearrangement uses TRBV12-2 and TRBJ2-5; TCRdb lists TRBD2, though no DNA is available to test this call. TRBV12-2 is recorded as a pseudogene. The CDR3 covers 15 residues.

The rearrangement links TRBV5-1 to TRBJ1-1. Germline CDR1 is SGHRS and CDR2 is YFSETQ. CDR3 length: 13 amino acids. This CDR3 reads CATSFWGNTEAFF.

This chain joins TRBV5-6 and TRBJ2-1; TCRdb's D gene call, TRBD2, goes unchecked for lack of DNA. Per the germline V gene, CDR1 is SGHDT and CDR2 is YYEEEE. The CDR3 extends over 17 amino acids. CDR3 amino acids: CASSLVSSGGPYNEQFF.

V usage is TRBV5-4 and J usage is TRBJ1-1; no DNA is available, so the TRBD1 call from TCRdb remains unchecked. CDR3 length: 14 residues. CDR1 and CDR2 from the germline V gene are SGHNT and YYREEE (reference sequence). CDR3 loop: CASSPVRGNTEAFF.

This chain uses TRBV19 with TRBJ1-1. Germline values: CDR1 LNHDA, CDR2 SQIVND (reference sequence). The CDR3 spans 14 residues. The CDR3 spells CASSLKDLNTEAFF.